The rows below give T cell receptor beta chains drawn from one sample of a study of T cell responses to AZD1222 COVID-19 vaccine. Profiling relied on immunoSEQ multiplex PCR, and the TCRdb table lists in-frame clones only, not all of them. The sample includes 150,000 to 200,000 clones, approximately 94% of them seen just once. The material was peripheral blood, obtained 28 days after the second AZD1222 dose. These receptors all come from an adult who received the AZD1222 COVID-19 vaccine. CDR3s leave out the opening cysteine and the closing phenylalanine or tryptophan. Clone size, where shown, is once, few, many, or a class for clones that have expanded.

>TRBV4-3|TRBJ2-7|few
ASSRYRDRESYEQY
>TRBV30|TRBJ1-5|-
AWSGGTASNQPQH
>TRBV30|TRBJ1-5|-
AWSVSTYNQPQH
>TRBV4-2|TRBJ1-6|-
ASSQDGTGRNSPLH
>TRBV7-8|TRBJ2-7|once
ASSLRLAGPYEQY
>TRBV6-5|TRBJ1-1|-
ASNVFRGVGTEAF
>TRBV10-3|TRBJ2-7|-
AISEGPSGRSYEQY
>TRBV19|TRBJ2-2|-
ASSIVASSTGELF
>TRBV28|TRBJ1-4|-
ASGGRGYEKLF
>TRBV18|TRBJ1-2|-
ASSPQGANYGYT
>TRBV5-5|TRBJ2-1|once
ASSLVYRQGNYNEQF
>TRBV18|TRBJ1-6|-
ASSPGAGSPLH
>TRBV23-1|TRBJ1-3|-
ASTWGGADTIY
>TRBV30|TRBJ1-2|-
AWRAGLGGYT
>TRBV15|TRBJ1-2|-
ATSSYRGNYGYT
>TRBV5-1|TRBJ1-3|-
ASSPVGSGNTIY
>TRBV9|TRBJ1-1|-
ASSVELGTEAF
>TRBV10-3|TRBJ1-5|-
AISDVSNNQPQH
>TRBV13|TRBJ1-2|-
ASSHLGAGRAYGYT
>TRBV6-5|TRBJ2-7|-
ASSSPDRAEQY
>TRBV3-1/TRBV3-2|TRBJ1-2|-
ASSQDHGVYGYT
>TRBV7-6|TRBJ2-1|-
ASSHSQAAYNEQF
>TRBV6-5|TRBJ2-7|-
ASSYLAGTYEQY
>TRBV12-3/TRBV12-4|TRBJ1-1|-
ASSYMNTEAF
>TRBV15|TRBJ1-2|-
ATSPGDQRVGGYT
>TRBV28|TRBJ2-2|once
ASSKSTGELF
>TRBV29-1|TRBJ2-7|-
SVGDSEQY
>TRBV4-3|TRBJ1-1|-
ASSPLGANTEAF
>TRBV28|TRBJ1-1|-
ASSFPASPGTEAF
>TRBV6-6|TRBJ2-3|-
ASSSRKTSTDTQY
>TRBV5-1|TRBJ2-5|-
ASSFGHSGGETQY
>TRBV19|TRBJ1-1|-
ASGAGEYEAF
>TRBV5-1|TRBJ2-7|-
ASSIKPEVSSYEQY
>TRBV12-3/TRBV12-4|TRBJ1-1|-
ASSLGIRAEAF
>TRBV7-8|TRBJ1-2|-
ASSLGGAGLNYGYT
>TRBV4-1|TRBJ2-1|-
ASSPGRNRGGYNEQF
>TRBV2|TRBJ2-5|once
ASSYRGVAGGQETQY
>TRBV5-1|TRBJ2-7|-
ASSRSGGIYEQY
>TRBV7-9|TRBJ1-2|-
ASSLGGAARPYGYT
>TRBV28|TRBJ1-1|-
ASSFFGSLEAF
>TRBV30|TRBJ2-5|-
AWSMGLEETQY
>TRBV28|TRBJ1-5|few
ASRPAGFQPQH
>TRBV3-1/TRBV3-2|TRBJ1-3|-
ASSQKTGERGTIY
>TRBV7-6|TRBJ2-7|-
ASSPARTSHLEQY
>TRBV4-3|TRBJ1-4|-
ASSQESDTATNEKLF
>TRBV7-8|TRBJ1-2|once
ASSYGGYGYT
>TRBV12-3/TRBV12-4|TRBJ1-5|-
ASSLNSNQPQH
>TRBV19|TRBJ1-1|once
ASSVIVDYGGRGTEAF